This T cell receptor (beta chain) was recorded in a study of blood T cells in healthy people across ages. This clonotype was seen repeatedly, ten times or more. A J-beta primer mix and a sample-barcoded 5' primer were used in a second PCR of roughly 7 to 12 cycles. TCRdb reprocessed the 5' RACE reads via MiXCR and lists one record per CDR3 protein. The sample carries about 650,000 distinct CDR3 sequences, roughly half recorded once. They isolated at least 6 million PBMCs from each sample. This CDR3 has 12 amino acids. The V end lost 7 bases, the J end lost 8 bases, and 14 bases lay between the germline ends. Germline V gene sequence: CDR1 SQVTM, CDR2 ANQGSEA.

This chain links TRBV29-1 with TRBJ1-4, with D perhaps matching TRBD1 (6 bases). The TCR sequence derives from a woman older than 75 in good health. The sample comprised blood. CDR3 DNA: TGCAGCGCGACAGGTCTTAAGGAAAAACTGTTTTTT. This gives the protein CSATGLKEKLFF.